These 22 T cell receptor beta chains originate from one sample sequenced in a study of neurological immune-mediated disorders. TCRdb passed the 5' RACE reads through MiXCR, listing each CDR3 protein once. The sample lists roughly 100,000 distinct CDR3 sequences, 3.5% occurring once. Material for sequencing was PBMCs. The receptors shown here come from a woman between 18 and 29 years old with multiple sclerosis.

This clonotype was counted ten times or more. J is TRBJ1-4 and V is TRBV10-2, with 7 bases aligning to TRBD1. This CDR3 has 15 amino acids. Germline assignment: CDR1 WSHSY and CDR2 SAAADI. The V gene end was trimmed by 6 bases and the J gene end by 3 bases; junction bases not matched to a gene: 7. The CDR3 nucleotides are TGCGCCAGCAGCAACCAGACAGGGCCTAATGAAAAACTGTTTTTT. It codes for CASSNQTGPNEKLFF.

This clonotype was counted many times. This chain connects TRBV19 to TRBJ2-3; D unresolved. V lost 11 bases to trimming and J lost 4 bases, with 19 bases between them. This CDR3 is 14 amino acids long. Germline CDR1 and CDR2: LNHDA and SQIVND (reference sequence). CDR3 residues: CAASSRSASDTQYF. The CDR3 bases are TGTGCCGCCAGTAGTAGGAGCGCGTCAGATACGCAGTATTTT. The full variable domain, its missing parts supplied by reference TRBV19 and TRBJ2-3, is DGGITQSPKYLFRKEGQNVTLSCEQNLNHDAMYWYRQDPGQGLRLIYYSQIVNDFQKGDIAEGYSVSREKKESFPLTVTSAQKNPTAFYLCAASSRSASDTQYFGPGTRLTVL.

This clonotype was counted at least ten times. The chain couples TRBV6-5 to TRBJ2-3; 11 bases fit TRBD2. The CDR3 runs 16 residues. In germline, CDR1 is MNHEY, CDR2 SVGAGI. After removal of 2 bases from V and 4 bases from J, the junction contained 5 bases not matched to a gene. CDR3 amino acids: CASSYEVAGGPDTQYF. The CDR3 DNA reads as TGTGCCAGCAGTTACGAGGTAGCGGGAGGGCCAGATACGCAGTATTTT.

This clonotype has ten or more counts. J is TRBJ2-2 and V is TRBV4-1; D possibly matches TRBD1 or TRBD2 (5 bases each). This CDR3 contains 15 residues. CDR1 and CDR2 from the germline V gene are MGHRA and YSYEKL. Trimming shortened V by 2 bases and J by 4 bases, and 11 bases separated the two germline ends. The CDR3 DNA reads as TGCGCCAGCAGCCAATTAACGGGGACCACCGGGGAGCTGTTTTTT. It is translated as CASSQLTGTTGELFF.

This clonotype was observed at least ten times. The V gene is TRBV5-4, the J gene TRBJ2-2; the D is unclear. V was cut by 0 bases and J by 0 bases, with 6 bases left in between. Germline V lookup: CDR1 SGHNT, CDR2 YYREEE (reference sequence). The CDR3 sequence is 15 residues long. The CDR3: CASSLDRPNTGELFF. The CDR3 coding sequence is TGTGCCAGCAGCTTGGACAGACCGAACACCGGGGAGCTGTTTTTT.

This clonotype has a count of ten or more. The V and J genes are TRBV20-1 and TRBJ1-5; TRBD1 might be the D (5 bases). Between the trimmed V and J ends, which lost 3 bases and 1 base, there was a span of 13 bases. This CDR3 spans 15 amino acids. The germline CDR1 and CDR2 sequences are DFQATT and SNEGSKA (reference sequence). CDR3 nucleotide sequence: TGCAGTGCTAGGATGGACATCGGAAGCAATCAGCCCCAGCATTTT. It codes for CSARMDIGSNQPQHF.

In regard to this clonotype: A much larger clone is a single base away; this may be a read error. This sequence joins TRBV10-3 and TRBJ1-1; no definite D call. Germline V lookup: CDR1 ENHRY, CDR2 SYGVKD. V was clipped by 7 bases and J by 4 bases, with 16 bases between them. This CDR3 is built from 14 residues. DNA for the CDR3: TGTGCCATCACTCACGGGCCGCGGGGCACTGAAGCTTTCTTT. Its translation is CAITHGPRGTEAFF.

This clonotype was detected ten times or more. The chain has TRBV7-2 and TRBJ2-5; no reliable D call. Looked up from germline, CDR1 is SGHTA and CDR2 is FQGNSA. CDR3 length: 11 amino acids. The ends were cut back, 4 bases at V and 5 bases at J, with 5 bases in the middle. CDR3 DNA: TGTGCCAGCAGCTCTGAGGAGACCCAGTACTTC. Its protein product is CASSSEETQYF. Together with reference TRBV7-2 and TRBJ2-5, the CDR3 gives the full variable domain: GAGVSQSPSNKVTEKGKDVELRCDPISGHTALYWYRQSLGQGLEFLIYFQGNSAPDKSGLPSDRFSAERTGGSVSTLTIQRTQQEDSAVYLCASSSEETQYFGPGTRLLVL.

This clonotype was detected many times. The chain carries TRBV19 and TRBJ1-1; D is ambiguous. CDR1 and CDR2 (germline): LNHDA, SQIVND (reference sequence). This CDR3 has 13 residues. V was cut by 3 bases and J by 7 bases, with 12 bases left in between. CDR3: CASSIGRSFEAFF. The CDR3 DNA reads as TGTGCCAGTAGTATTGGGCGCAGCTTTGAAGCTTTCTTT.

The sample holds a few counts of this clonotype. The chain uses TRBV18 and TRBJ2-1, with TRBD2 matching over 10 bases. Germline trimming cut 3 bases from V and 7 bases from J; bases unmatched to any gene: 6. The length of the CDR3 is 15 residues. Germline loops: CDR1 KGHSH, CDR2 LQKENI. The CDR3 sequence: CASSPGLAEGNEQFF. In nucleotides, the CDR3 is TGTGCCAGCTCACCTGGACTAGCGGAGGGGAATGAGCAGTTCTTC.

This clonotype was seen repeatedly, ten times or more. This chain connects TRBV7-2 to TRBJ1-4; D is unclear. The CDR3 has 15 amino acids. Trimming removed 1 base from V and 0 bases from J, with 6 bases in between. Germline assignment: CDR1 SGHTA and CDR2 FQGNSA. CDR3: CASSLVAATNEKLFF. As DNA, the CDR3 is TGTGCCAGCAGCTTAGTTGCCGCAACTAATGAAAAACTGTTTTTT. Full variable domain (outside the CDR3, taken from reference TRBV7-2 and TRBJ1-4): GAGVSQSPSNKVTEKGKDVELRCDPISGHTALYWYRQSLGQGLEFLIYFQGNSAPDKSGLPSDRFSAERTGGSVSTLTIQRTQQEDSAVYLCASSLVAATNEKLFFGSGTQLSVL.

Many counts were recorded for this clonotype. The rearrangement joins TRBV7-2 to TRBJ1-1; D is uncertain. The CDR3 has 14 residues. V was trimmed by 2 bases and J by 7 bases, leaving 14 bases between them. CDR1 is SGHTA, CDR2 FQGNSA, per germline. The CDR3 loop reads CASSLRTEGHEAFF. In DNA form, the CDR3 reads TGTGCCAGCAGCTTAAGAACGGAGGGCCATGAAGCTTTCTTT.

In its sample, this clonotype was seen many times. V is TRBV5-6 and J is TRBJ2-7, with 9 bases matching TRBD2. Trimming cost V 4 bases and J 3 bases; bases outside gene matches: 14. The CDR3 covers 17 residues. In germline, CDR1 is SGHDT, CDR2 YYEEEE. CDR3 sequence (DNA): TGTGCCAGCAGCCGTCGCGTTTTCGCTAGCGGGATCTACGAGCAGTACTTC. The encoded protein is CASSRRVFASGIYEQYF.

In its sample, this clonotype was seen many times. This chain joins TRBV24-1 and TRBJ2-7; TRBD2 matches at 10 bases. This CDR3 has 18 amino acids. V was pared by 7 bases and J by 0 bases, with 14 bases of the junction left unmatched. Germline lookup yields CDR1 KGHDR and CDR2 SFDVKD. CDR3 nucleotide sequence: TGTGCCACCAGCGGACAGAGACCTAGCGGGGGACACTCCTACGAGCAGTACTTC. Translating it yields CATSGQRPSGGHSYEQYF.

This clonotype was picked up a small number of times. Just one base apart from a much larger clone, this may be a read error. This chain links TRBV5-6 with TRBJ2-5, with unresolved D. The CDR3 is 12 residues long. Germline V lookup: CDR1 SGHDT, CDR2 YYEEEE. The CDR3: CDSSRDRETQYF. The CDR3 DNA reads TGTGACAGCAGCCGTGATAGGGAGACCCAGTACTTC.

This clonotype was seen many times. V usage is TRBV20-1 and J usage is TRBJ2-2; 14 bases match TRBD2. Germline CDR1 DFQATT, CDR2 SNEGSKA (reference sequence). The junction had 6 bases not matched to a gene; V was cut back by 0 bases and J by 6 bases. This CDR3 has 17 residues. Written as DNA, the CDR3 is TGCAGTGCTAGAGATCGTATGACTAGCGGGGGGGCCGGGGAGCTGTTTTTT. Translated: CSARDRMTSGGAGELFF.

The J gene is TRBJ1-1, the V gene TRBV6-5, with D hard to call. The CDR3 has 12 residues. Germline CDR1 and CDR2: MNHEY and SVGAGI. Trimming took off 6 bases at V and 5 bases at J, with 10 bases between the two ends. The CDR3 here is CASRDVGTEAFF. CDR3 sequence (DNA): TGTGCCAGCAGAGACGTGGGAACTGAAGCTTTCTTT.

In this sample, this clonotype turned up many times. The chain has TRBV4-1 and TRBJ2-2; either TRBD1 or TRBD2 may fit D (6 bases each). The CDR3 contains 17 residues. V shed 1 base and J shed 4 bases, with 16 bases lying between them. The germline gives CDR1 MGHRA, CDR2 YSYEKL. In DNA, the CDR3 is TGCGCCAGCAGCCAAGTTCTGGGGGGCTCGAGCACCGGGGAGCTGTTTTTT. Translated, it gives CASSQVLGGSSTGELFF.

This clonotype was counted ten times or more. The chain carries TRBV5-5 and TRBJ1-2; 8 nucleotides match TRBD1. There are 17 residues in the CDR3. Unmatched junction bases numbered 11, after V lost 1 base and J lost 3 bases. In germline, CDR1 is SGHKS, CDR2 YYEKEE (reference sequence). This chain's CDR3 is CASSLQVSAGGDYGYTF. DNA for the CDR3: TGTGCCAGCAGCTTGCAAGTATCGGCAGGGGGCGACTATGGCTACACCTTC. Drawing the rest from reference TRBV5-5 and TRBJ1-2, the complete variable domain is DAGVTQSPTHLIKTRGQQVTLRCSPISGHKSVSWYQQVLGQGPQFIFQYYEKEERGRGNFPDRFSARQFPNYSSELNVNALLLGDSALYLCASSLQVSAGGDYGYTFGSGTRLTVV.

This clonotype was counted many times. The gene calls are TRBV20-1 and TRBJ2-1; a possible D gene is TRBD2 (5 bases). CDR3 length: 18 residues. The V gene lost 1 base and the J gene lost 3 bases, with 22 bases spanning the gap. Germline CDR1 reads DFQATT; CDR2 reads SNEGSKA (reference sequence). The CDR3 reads CSARVHMIPTNFYNEQFF. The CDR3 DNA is TGCAGTGCTAGAGTCCACATGATCCCGACTAACTTCTACAATGAGCAGTTCTTC.

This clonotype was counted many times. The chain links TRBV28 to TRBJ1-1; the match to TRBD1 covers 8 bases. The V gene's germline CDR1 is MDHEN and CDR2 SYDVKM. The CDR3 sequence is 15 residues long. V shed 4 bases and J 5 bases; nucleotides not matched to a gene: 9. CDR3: CASSSGQGGRTEAFF. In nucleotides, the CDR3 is TGTGCCAGCAGTTCCGGACAGGGAGGAAGGACTGAAGCTTTCTTT.

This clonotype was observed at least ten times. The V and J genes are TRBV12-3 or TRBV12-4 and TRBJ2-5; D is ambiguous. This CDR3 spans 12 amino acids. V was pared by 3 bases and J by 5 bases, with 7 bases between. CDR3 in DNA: TGTGCCAGCAGTTTGCTGGGCGAGACCCAGTACTTC. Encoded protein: CASSLLGETQYF.